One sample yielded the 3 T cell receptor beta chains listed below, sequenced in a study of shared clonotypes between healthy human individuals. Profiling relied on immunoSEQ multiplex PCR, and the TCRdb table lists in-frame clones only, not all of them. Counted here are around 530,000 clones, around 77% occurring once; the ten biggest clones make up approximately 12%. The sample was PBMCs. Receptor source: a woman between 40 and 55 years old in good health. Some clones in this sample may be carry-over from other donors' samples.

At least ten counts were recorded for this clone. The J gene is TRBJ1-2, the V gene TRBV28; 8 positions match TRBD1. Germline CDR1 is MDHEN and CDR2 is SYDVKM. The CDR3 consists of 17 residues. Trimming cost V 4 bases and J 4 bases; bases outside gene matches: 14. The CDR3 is CASSSPGQARLGYGYTF. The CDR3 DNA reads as TGTGCCAGCAGTTCCCCGGGACAGGCCAGACTCGGCTATGGCTACACCTTC.

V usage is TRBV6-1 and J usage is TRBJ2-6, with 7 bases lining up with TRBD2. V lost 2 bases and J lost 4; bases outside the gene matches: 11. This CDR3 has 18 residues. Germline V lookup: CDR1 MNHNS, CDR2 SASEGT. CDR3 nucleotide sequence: TGTGCCAGCAGTGAAAGCGGGAACCTCCTGCGGGGGGCCAACGTCCTGACTTTC. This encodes CASSESGNLLRGANVLTF.

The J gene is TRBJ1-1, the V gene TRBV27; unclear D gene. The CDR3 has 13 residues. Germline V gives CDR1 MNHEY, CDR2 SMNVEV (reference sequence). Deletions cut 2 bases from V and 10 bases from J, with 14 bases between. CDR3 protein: CASSLLGSWVAFF. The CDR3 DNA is TGTGCCAGCAGTTTACTGGGATCCTGGGTAGCTTTCTTT.